This T cell receptor beta chain emerged from a study of T-cell memory formation after mild COVID-19. Study in general: Among the donors, TCR clusters were largely specific to each donor. Regarding the study as a whole: Pre-infection memory carried some responding clones, suggesting that cross-reactive memory joined. CD4+ contracting clones lay mainly in CM and EM, CD8+ ones in EMRA. Clones that contracted from day 15 to 85 had balanced CD4/CD8; later expanders were CD4+ biased.

This CDR3 region has 15 residues. The V gene's germline CDR1 is SSHAT and CDR2 FNYEAQ (reference sequence). This clonotype was detected only a few times. Its cognate antigen is unknown. A junction boundary mismatches the germline segment, possibly from a read error. TCRdb recomputed calls from the 5' RACE reads with MiXCR, one row per CDR3 protein. The sample lists 350,000 to 550,000 distinct CDR3 sequences; about a sixth were seen once. The sequenced material came from PBMCs or a T cell subset sorted from them (not recorded which). This receptor was obtained from a man between 18 and 35 years old who had mild COVID-19 (a few samples of this study predate the infection). Cell type and time point are not known. The V gene is TRBV7-7, the J gene TRBJ2-2, with a possible D match to TRBD2 (5 bases). The DNA for the CDR3 is TGTGCTAGCAGCTTAGCGCGCGGTGCCCCCGGGGAGCTGTTTTTT. Its protein product is CASSLARGAPGELFF.